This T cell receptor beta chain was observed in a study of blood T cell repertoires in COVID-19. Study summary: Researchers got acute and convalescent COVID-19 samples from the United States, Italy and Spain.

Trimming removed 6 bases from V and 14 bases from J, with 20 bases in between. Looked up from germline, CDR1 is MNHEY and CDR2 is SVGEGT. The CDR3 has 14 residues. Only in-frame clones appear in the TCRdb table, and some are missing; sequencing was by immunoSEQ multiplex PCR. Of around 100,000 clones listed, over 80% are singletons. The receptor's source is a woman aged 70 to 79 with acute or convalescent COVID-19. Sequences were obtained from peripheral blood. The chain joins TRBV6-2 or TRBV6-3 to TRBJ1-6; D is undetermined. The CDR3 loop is CASSPYGGPGSLHF. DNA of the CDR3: TGTGCCAGCAGCCCCTATGGTGGCCCCGGGTCCCTCCACTTT.